This entry lists 12 T cell receptor beta chains sequenced from one sample in a study of long-term antiretroviral therapy in people with HIV. Runs used v3.0 of the immunoSEQ assay and were done at survey level. The assay was immunoSEQ multiplex PCR, and TCRdb's table has in-frame clones only and misses some. Of some 25,000 clones listed, more than 85% are singletons. This specimen consisted of unsorted PBMCs, obtained 1.9 years after starting antiretroviral therapy. Receptor source: a woman aged 25 to 45 with HIV.

V is TRBV7-3 and J is TRBJ1-1; TRBD1 matches 7 bases. The CDR3 runs to 15 residues. Unmatched junction bases numbered 11, after V lost 5 bases and J lost 5 bases. In germline, CDR1 is SGHTA, CDR2 FQGTGA. This CDR3 is CASSATPGGKTEAFF. The CDR3 region has the DNA TGTGCCAGCAGCGCTACTCCAGGGGGAAAAACTGAAGCTTTCTTT.

The rearrangement joins TRBV5-1 to TRBJ1-2; the match to TRBD1 covers 9 bases. CDR1 SGHRS and CDR2 YFSETQ come from the germline V gene. V lost 4 bases and J lost 4; bases outside the gene matches: 5. CDR3 length: 14 amino acids. CDR3 bases: TGCGCCAGCAGCAGGACAGGGGAGGGCTATGGCTACACCTTC. Residues: CASSRTGEGYGYTF.

This clone was seen just once. This chain links TRBV14 with TRBJ1-6; D is perhaps TRBD1 (5 bases). CDR3 length equals 14 residues. Trimming pared 1 base from V and 7 bases from J, leaving 8 bases between. Looked up from germline, CDR1 is SGHDN and CDR2 is FVKESK. CDR3 bases: TGTGCCAGCAGCCAAGGACAGCAAAATTCACCCCTCCACTTT. The encoded protein is CASSQGQQNSPLHF.

The CDR3 loop reads CASSLRRFTGESNEQFF. The CDR3 DNA reads TGCGCCAGCAGCTTGCGACGGTTTACAGGGGAGTCAAATGAGCAGTTCTTC. The chain has TRBV5-1 and TRBJ2-1, with 7 nucleotides matching TRBD1. The germline gives CDR1 SGHRS, CDR2 YFSETQ. With V trimmed by 1 base and J by 7 bases, 14 bases remained unmatched. CDR3 length equals 17 residues.

This sequence joins TRBV19 and TRBJ2-5; D is perhaps TRBD2 (6 bases). Per germline, CDR1 LNHDA and CDR2 SQIVND (reference sequence). Trimming stripped 5 bases from V and 5 bases from J, with 15 bases between. CDR3 length: 14 residues. The CDR3 spells CASSVNGGWETQYF. The DNA for the CDR3 is TGTGCCAGTAGTGTCAATGGGGGGTGGGAGACCCAGTACTTC.

The chain couples TRBV6-1 to TRBJ2-5; D gene ambiguous. Germline V gives CDR1 MNHNS, CDR2 SASEGT. Trimming pared 2 bases from V and 1 base from J, leaving 8 bases between. The CDR3 runs to 14 residues. The CDR3 spells CASSERSAQETQYF. The CDR3 DNA reads as TGTGCCAGCAGTGAAAGGTCAGCCCAAGAGACCCAGTACTTC.

This clone was counted a few times. The CDR3 nucleotides read TGTGCCACCACGGTCCGGGAGGGAATAAATTCACCCCTCCACTTT. Its translation: CATTVREGINSPLHF. The chain couples TRBV15 to TRBJ1-6; no clear D. CDR1 is LNHNV and CDR2 is YYDKDF in the germline V gene (reference sequence). Deletions cut 7 bases from V and 7 bases from J, with 17 bases between. The CDR3 contains 15 residues.

The rearrangement joins TRBV15 to TRBJ2-7; TRBD1 might be the D (6 bases). Germline V gene lookup returns CDR1 LNHNV and CDR2 YYDKDF (reference sequence). The CDR3 runs to 13 residues. V was cut by 8 bases and J by 2 bases, with 13 bases left in between. The CDR3 DNA reads TGTGCCACCTTGGACAGTTCCACCTACGAGCAGTACTTC. Its translation: CATLDSSTYEQYF.

This chain connects TRBV21-1 to TRBJ1-2; the table's D gene call, TRBD1, was not cross checked with the DNA. TRBV21-1 is shown as a pseudogene. CDR3 length: 16 amino acids. CDR3 nucleotides: TGTCCCCCCGAAGGTAGACAGGCCCCCGCTAACTATGGCTACACCTTC. Its translation is CPPEGRQAPANYGYTF.

The table lists this clone with a count of one. The gene calls are TRBV7-9 and TRBJ2-1; 9 positions agree with TRBD2. J was trimmed by 5 bases and V by 1 base; bases with no gene match: 3. Germline values: CDR1 SEHNR, CDR2 FQNEAQ (reference sequence). CDR3 size: 15 residues. Here the CDR3 DNA reads TGTGCCAGCAGCTTAGTTGCGGGGGGGGACAATGAGCAGTTCTTC. As protein: CASSLVAGGDNEQFF.

The chain has TRBV27 and TRBJ1-6; perhaps TRBD1 as D (5 bases). CDR1 and CDR2 (germline): MNHEY, SMNVEV (reference sequence). The V end was cut by 4 bases, the J end by 8 bases, with 9 bases between. The CDR3 is 13 amino acids. The DNA of the CDR3 is TGTGCCAGCAGTTACCAGACAGATTCACCCCTCCACTTT. Translating gives CASSYQTDSPLHF.

This chain links TRBV11-1 with TRBJ2-1; D unclear. Trimming removed 1 base at V and 5 bases at J, with 9 bases between. The CDR3 has 14 amino acids. The V gene's germline CDR1 is SGHAT and CDR2 FQDESV (reference sequence). CDR3 sequence (DNA): TGTGCCAGCAGCTTAGAATCCTACAACAATGAGCAGTTCTTC. Its protein is CASSLESYNNEQFF.